The next 19 T cell receptor beta chains were all read from a single sample in a study of blood T cell repertoires in COVID-19. Sequencing used immunoSEQ multiplex PCR; TCRdb keeps in-frame clones, though not all of them. The sample has 210,000 or so clones; about 92% are singletons. Sequenced sample: peripheral blood. These receptor sequences come from a man aged 25 to 40 with acute or convalescent COVID-19.

The chain is built from TRBV3-1 (or the pseudogene TRBV3-2) and TRBJ1-2, with 8 bases identical to TRBD1. Germline CDR1 and CDR2: LGHDT and YNNKEL (reference sequence). With 3 bases clipped from V and 8 bases from J, the junction kept 11 bases outside the gene matches. The CDR3 runs 15 residues. The CDR3 protein is CASSQAGGAGGGYTF. The DNA of the CDR3 is TGTGCCAGCAGCCAGGCAGGGGGCGCGGGGGGGGGCTACACCTTC.

The chain links TRBV5-1 to TRBJ1-1; tentative D call: TRBD1 (5 bases). CDR1 SGHRS and CDR2 YFSETQ come from the germline V gene. This CDR3 region has 14 residues. Trimming cost V 0 bases and J 5 bases, with 11 bases left between them. The DNA of the CDR3 is TGCGCCAGCAGCTTGGACTCAGGGAAGACTGAAGCTTTCTTT. It translates to CASSLDSGKTEAFF.

The chain couples TRBV28 to TRBJ2-7; no clear D. From germline, CDR1 is MDHEN and CDR2 SYDVKM. V dropped 5 bases and J dropped 5 bases, with 10 bases sitting between them. The CDR3 length is 12 residues. The CDR3: CASSPPLHEQYF. The CDR3 DNA sequence: TGTGCCAGCAGTCCCCCCCTACACGAGCAGTACTTC.

This rearrangement joins TRBV2 to TRBJ1-6; no clear D gene. V lost 8 bases to trimming and J lost 11 bases, with 10 bases between them. The germline V gene encodes CDR1 SNHLY and CDR2 FYNNEI. The CDR3 length is 11 residues. The CDR3: CASQLRTPLHF. The CDR3 DNA is TGTGCCAGCCAACTCAGGACACCCCTCCACTTT.

This chain joins TRBV9 and TRBJ2-5; TRBD2 agrees at 7 bases. V was clipped by 4 bases and J by 5 bases; unmatched bases: 8. This CDR3 has 14 residues. CDR1 SGDLS and CDR2 YYNGEE come from the germline V gene. The CDR3 sequence: CASSPRDYQETQYF. Written as DNA, the CDR3 is TGTGCCAGCAGCCCCCGGGACTATCAGGAGACCCAGTACTTC.

As DNA, the CDR3 is TGTGCCAGTAGTATCGGGGACAGGGAGGCTCAGCCCCAGCATTTT. It specifies CASSIGDREAQPQHF. This sequence joins TRBV19 and TRBJ1-5; 9 positions agree with TRBD1. Trimming at V came to 3 bases and at J to 6 bases, leaving 6 bases not matched to a gene. The V gene's germline CDR1 is LNHDA and CDR2 SQIVND (reference sequence). The CDR3 spans 15 residues.

J is TRBJ2-3 and V is TRBV11-3, with TRBD1 as a possible D gene (6 bases). This CDR3 region has 12 residues. Germline CDR1 and CDR2: SGHNT and YENEEA. V was pared by 5 bases and J by 6 bases, with 9 bases between. CDR3 nucleotides: TGTGCCAGCAGCCCTACAGGGGATACGCAGTATTTT. Residues: CASSPTGDTQYF.

The chain couples TRBV6-5 to TRBJ1-2; no reliable D call. V lost 2 bases and J 1 base, leaving 5 bases between the germline ends. CDR3 size: 13 residues. Per the germline V gene, CDR1 is MNHEY and CDR2 is SVGAGI. CDR3 residues: CASSYASNYGYTF. DNA for the CDR3: TGTGCCAGCAGTTACGCCAGTAACTATGGCTACACCTTC.

V usage is TRBV6-1 and J usage is TRBJ2-1, with D uncertain. Germline lookup yields CDR1 MNHNS and CDR2 SASEGT. The CDR3 covers 16 residues. V dropped 2 bases and J dropped 0 bases, with 11 bases sitting between them. The DNA for the CDR3 is TGTGCCAGCAGTGAATTTGGTCGGAGCTCCTACAATGAGCAGTTCTTC. Translating it yields CASSEFGRSSYNEQFF.

V gene TRBV3-1 (or the pseudogene TRBV3-2) combines with J gene TRBJ1-1; no clear D gene. The CDR3 is 15 amino acids. V was cut by 1 base and J by 0 bases, with 9 bases left in between. Germline assignment: CDR1 LGHDT and CDR2 YNNKEL (reference sequence). CDR3 loop: CASSQAGNMNTEAFF. In nucleotides, the CDR3 is TGTGCCAGCAGCCAAGCGGGGAATATGAACACTGAAGCTTTCTTT.

The V call is TRBV28, the J call TRBJ2-2, with 8 bases lining up with TRBD1. After removal of 6 bases from V and 2 bases from J, the junction contained 11 bases not matched to a gene. The CDR3 totals 17 residues. Germline loops: CDR1 MDHEN, CDR2 SYDVKM. CDR3 protein: CASRRNRDRSNTGELFF. The CDR3, as DNA: TGTGCCAGCAGGCGAAACCGGGACAGGTCAAACACCGGGGAGCTGTTTTTT.

The J gene is TRBJ1-6, the V gene TRBV19; tentatively, D is TRBD1 (6 bases). The germline V and J ends were trimmed by 5 bases and 5 bases, with 16 bases remaining between them. There are 16 residues in the CDR3. CDR1 is LNHDA and CDR2 is SQIVND in the germline V gene (reference sequence). The CDR3 DNA follows: TGTGCCAGTAGTCTCCAGCTTGGACAGAATAATTCACCCCTCCACTTT. Its translation: CASSLQLGQNNSPLHF.

V is TRBV19 and J is TRBJ1-3; D remains unclear. Per germline, CDR1 LNHDA and CDR2 SQIVND (reference sequence). The V end was cut by 5 bases, the J end by 0 bases, with 8 bases between. The CDR3 is made up of 14 amino acids. The CDR3 spells CASSADYSGNTIYF. CDR3 nucleotides: TGTGCCAGTAGTGCCGACTACTCTGGAAACACCATATATTTT. Full variable domain (remainder filled in from reference TRBV19 and TRBJ1-3): DGGITQSPKYLFRKEGQNVTLSCEQNLNHDAMYWYRQDPGQGLRLIYYSQIVNDFQKGDIAEGYSVSREKKESFPLTVTSAQKNPTAFYLCASSADYSGNTIYFGEGSWLTVV.

This chain uses TRBV3-1 (or the pseudogene TRBV3-2) with TRBJ1-3; D is ambiguous. The CDR3 is 15 residues long. The V end was cut by 5 bases, the J end by 2 bases, with 13 bases between. The germline V gene has CDR1 LGHDT and CDR2 YNNKEL (reference sequence). CDR3 coding DNA: TGTGCCAGCAGCGCCACTGGCGGGCCTGGAAACACCATATATTTT. Its protein product is CASSATGGPGNTIYF.

This clone was found a few times. The rearrangement uses TRBV11-3 and TRBJ2-7, with a tentative D call TRBD1 (6 bases). Germline CDR1 SGHNT, CDR2 YENEEA. There are 13 residues in the CDR3. V was clipped by 5 bases and J by 7 bases, with 15 bases between them. The CDR3 region is CASSPTGSREQYF. In DNA, the CDR3 is TGTGCCAGCAGCCCTACAGGGAGCCGGGAGCAGTACTTC.

The chain has TRBV5-5 and TRBJ2-7; the D gene is possibly TRBD1 (5 bases). Trimming pared 3 bases from V and 5 bases from J, leaving 15 bases between. The germline CDR1 and CDR2 sequences are SGHKS and YYEKEE (reference sequence). The CDR3 consists of 14 residues. The CDR3 region is CASSSRQWLDEQYF. In nucleotides, the CDR3 is TGTGCCAGCAGCTCCCGACAGTGGTTGGACGAGCAGTACTTC. Combining the CDR3 with reference TRBV5-5 and TRBJ2-7 gives the whole variable domain DAGVTQSPTHLIKTRGQQVTLRCSPISGHKSVSWYQQVLGQGPQFIFQYYEKEERGRGNFPDRFSARQFPNYSSELNVNALLLGDSALYLCASSSRQWLDEQYFGPGTRLTVT.

The chain employs TRBV7-9 and TRBJ1-2; 7 bases line up with TRBD1. This CDR3 region has 13 residues. J was trimmed by 3 bases and V by 7 bases; bases with no gene match: 5. The germline V gene has CDR1 SEHNR and CDR2 FQNEAQ (reference sequence). The CDR3 reads CASIPGGDYGYTF. The CDR3 DNA sequence: TGTGCCAGCATCCCAGGGGGAGACTATGGCTACACCTTC.

Notes on this clone: The identical CDR3 is also encoded by other nucleotide sequences in the sample. The rearrangement uses TRBV29-1 and TRBJ1-1; TRBD1 is a possible D gene (5 bases). Germline CDR1 is SQVTM and CDR2 is ANQGSEA. The CDR3 is 12 amino acids. Deletions cut 4 bases from V and 2 bases from J, with 8 bases between. Written as DNA, the CDR3 is TGCAGCGTTGTGGGGGGAAACACTGAAGCTTTCTTT. Translated: CSVVGGNTEAFF. Full variable domain (missing parts from reference TRBV29-1 and TRBJ1-1): SAVISQKPSRDICQRGTSLTIQCQVDSQVTMMFWYRQQPGQSLTLIATANQGSEATYESGFVIDKFPISRPNLTFSTLTVSNMSPEDSSIYLCSVVGGNTEAFFGQGTRLTVV.

The J gene is TRBJ2-2, the V gene TRBV28, with TRBD2 matching 7 bases. J was trimmed by 4 bases and V by 6 bases; bases with no gene match: 11. The CDR3 sequence is 16 residues long. CDR1 and CDR2 (germline): MDHEN, SYDVKM. This chain's CDR3 is CASSPNGGGFTGELFF. The DNA for the CDR3 is TGTGCCAGCAGCCCAAACGGGGGAGGGTTCACCGGGGAGCTGTTTTTT.